The 3 T cell receptor beta chains below were found in one sample sequenced in a study of CD8 T cells in Susac syndrome. RNA was extracted with the RNeasy kit, and a quantity of about 0.45 to 1 ug was reverse transcribed using random hexamers. A single record per CDR3 protein comes from TCRdb applying MiXCR to the immunoSEQ multiplex PCR reads. Altogether around 170,000 distinct CDR3 sequences are present, 85% to 95% being singletons, with the ten largest covering 0.16%. The sample was CD8+ T cells from PBMCs. The origin of the receptors is a human donor with Susac syndrome.

V usage is TRBV13 and J usage is TRBJ1-1; TRBD1 agrees at 7 bases. With V trimmed by 5 bases and J by 1 base, 4 bases remained unmatched. Germline V gene data show CDR1 as PRHDT and CDR2 as FYEKMQ (reference sequence). This CDR3 comprises 14 residues. CDR3 nucleotides: TGTGCCAGCAGCGGACAGGTCTCGAACACTGAAGCTTTCTTT. Residues: CASSGQVSNTEAFF. Using reference TRBV13 and TRBJ1-1 for the parts outside the CDR3, the full variable domain is AAGVIQSPRHLIKEKRETATLKCYPIPRHDTVYWYQQGPGQDPQFLISFYEKMQSDKGSIPDRFSAQQFSDYHSELNMSSLELGDSALYFCASSGQVSNTEAFFGQGTRLTVV.

V usage is TRBV7-6 and J usage is TRBJ1-4; D remains ambiguous. The CDR3 contains 16 residues. Trimming took 2 bases from V and 1 from J, leaving 11 bases between them. Looked up from germline, CDR1 is SGHVS and CDR2 is FNYEAQ. CDR3 sequence reads: CASSLSLEGTNEKLFF. The DNA of the CDR3 is TGTGCCAGCAGCTTATCGTTGGAGGGAACTAATGAAAAACTGTTTTTT.

The V call is TRBV7-9, the J call TRBJ2-6, with D perhaps TRBD1 (5 bases). The CDR3 sequence is 15 residues long. V lost 4 bases and J 2 bases, leaving 9 bases between the germline ends. Per germline, CDR1 SEHNR and CDR2 FQNEAQ (reference sequence). The CDR3 DNA sequence: TGTGCCAGCAGCTCAGGGCGCGCTGGGGCCAACGTCCTGACTTTC. This sequence encodes CASSSGRAGANVLTF. Full variable domain (outside the CDR3, taken from reference TRBV7-9 and TRBJ2-6): DTGVSQNPRHKITKRGQNVTFRCDPISEHNRLYWYRQTLGQGPEFLTYFQNEAQLEKSRLLSDRFSAERPKGSFSTLEIQRTEQGDSAMYLCASSSGRAGANVLTFGAGSRLTVL.